Each of the 3 T cell receptor beta chains below was sequenced from the same sample in a study of T cells in Graves' hyperthyroidism and ophthalmopathy. There were TCR beta CDR3 regions amplified from RNA transcripts. The HTBI primer set served for first-round RT-PCR of the TCR CDR3. Each CDR3 protein is one row after TCRdb ran MiXCR on the multiplex PCR reads. Of around 490,000 distinct CDR3 sequences listed, around 20% are singletons. Sequenced sample: blood. The source is a man aged 35-49 years with Graves' ophthalmopathy.

The chain is built from TRBV2 and TRBJ1-6; tentative D call: TRBD1 (6 bases). This CDR3 is 14 amino acids long. V lost 7 bases and J lost 4, with 11 bases in between. The germline V gene has CDR1 SNHLY and CDR2 FYNNEI. CDR3 DNA: TGTGCCAGCAACCGAGGACAGTATAATTCACCCCTCCACTTT. Translating gives CASNRGQYNSPLHF. The whole variable domain, filled in from reference TRBV2 and TRBJ1-6, reads EPEVTQTPSHQVTQMGQEVILRCVPISNHLYFYWYRQILGQKVEFLVSFYNNEISEKSEIFDDQFSVERPDGSNFTLKIRSTKLEDSAMYFCASNRGQYNSPLHFGNGTRLTVT.

The chain uses TRBV7-9 and TRBJ2-7; TRBD1 matches at 9 bases. This CDR3 comprises 12 residues. CDR1 is SEHNR, CDR2 FQNEAQ, per germline (reference sequence). With V trimmed by 2 bases and J by 9 bases, 2 bases remained unmatched. Here the CDR3 DNA reads TGTGCCAGCAGCTTAACAGGGGGCTCGCAGTACTTC. Its translation is CASSLTGGSQYF.

The chain links TRBV28 to TRBJ2-7, with TRBD2 matching over 13 bases. CDR3 length: 15 residues. Looked up from germline, CDR1 is MDHEN and CDR2 is SYDVKM. Losses at the gene ends were 5 bases for V and 3 bases for J; bases not matched to a gene: 4. The CDR3 loop is CASSPRTSGGYEQYF. CDR3 nucleotide sequence: TGTGCCAGCAGTCCTAGGACTAGCGGGGGCTACGAGCAGTACTTC. Filled out from reference TRBV28 and TRBJ2-7, the complete variable domain reads DVKVTQSSRYLVKRTGEKVFLECVQDMDHENMFWYRQDPGLGLRLIYFSYDVKMKEKGDIPEGYSVSREKKERFSLILESASTNQTSMYLCASSPRTSGGYEQYFGPGTRLTVT.